This T cell receptor (beta chain) was identified during a study of Graves' ophthalmopathy and Graves' hyperthyroidism. Ten or more counts support this clonotype. Its antigen is not known. Ophthalmopathy was moderately-to-severely active, CAS at least 3, NOSPECS at least 4, lasting under 3 months. If patients had other autoimmune diseases, uncontrolled infections, pregnancy or lactation, they were excluded. TCR beta CDR3 amplification used RNA transcripts. Scientists carried out first-round RT-PCR using HTBI primers and then a second-round multiplex PCR. MiXCR, applied by TCRdb to the multiplex PCR reads, yields one record per CDR3 protein. In the table there are 360,000 or so distinct CDR3 sequences, about a sixth of which are singletons. General study findings and limits: Sensitivity of approximately 66% and specificity of nearly 75% were achieved by the model that predicted ophthalmopathy progression. Thyroid clonotypes that were expanded above 0.001 frequency mostly also appeared in blood.

The TCR originated in a woman between 18 and 29 years old with Graves' ophthalmopathy. Input material: peripheral blood.

The DNA for the CDR3 is TGCAGCGTTGTTCGCGGGGATCGAGCCAAAAACATTCAGTACTTC. Encoded protein: CSVVRGDRAKNIQYF. The rearrangement joins TRBV29-1 to TRBJ2-4; TRBD2 might be the D (6 bases). This CDR3 spans 15 amino acids. V gave up 4 bases and J gave up 0 bases, with 13 bases separating them. Germline assignment: CDR1 SQVTM and CDR2 ANQGSEA.